This T cell receptor beta chain derives from a study of sequential checkpoint blockade in melanoma. Study-wide background: Both treatment sequences were followed by maintenance nivolumab. Approximately 20 patients had tumor biopsies before treatment and at week 13.

Sequenced by immunoSEQ multiplex PCR; TCRdb stores in-frame clones only, minus some. The data hold about 7,200 clones, with roughly 20% observed a single time. This sample's treatment: randomized to nivolumab then ipilimumab (arm A) or the reverse (arm B). No patient had prior DNA-damaging chemotherapy. Germline V gives CDR1 LNHDA, CDR2 SQIVND (reference sequence). This CDR3 comprises 16 residues. V lost 3 bases, J lost 4 bases, and 8 bases stayed unmatched. The sequencing here drew on tumor tissue (inferred from file names), taken from a patient given nivolumab and ipilimumab in sequence. The TCR originated in a human donor with melanoma. V is TRBV19 and J is TRBJ2-3; 9 bases align to TRBD1. Here the CDR3 reads CASSILTGTGSDTQYF. CDR3 DNA sequence: TGTGCCAGTAGTATCCTTACCGGGACAGGGTCAGATACGCAGTATTTT.